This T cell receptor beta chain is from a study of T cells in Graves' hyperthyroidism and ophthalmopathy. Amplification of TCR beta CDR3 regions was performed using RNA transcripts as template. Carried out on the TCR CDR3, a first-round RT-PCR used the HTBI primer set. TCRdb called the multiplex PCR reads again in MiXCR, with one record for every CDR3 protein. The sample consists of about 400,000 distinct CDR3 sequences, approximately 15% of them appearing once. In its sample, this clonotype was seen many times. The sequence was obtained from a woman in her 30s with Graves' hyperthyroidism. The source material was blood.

The CDR3 loop is CASKTGGGGNTGELFF. Written as DNA, the CDR3 is TGTGCCAGCAAAACGGGGGGCGGAGGGAACACCGGGGAGCTGTTTTTT. The chain links TRBV3-1 to TRBJ2-2; possible D gene TRBD2, 7 bases. Germline loops: CDR1 LGHDT, CDR2 YNNKEL (reference sequence). The V end was cut by 7 bases, the J end by 1 base, with 16 bases between. This CDR3 contains 16 residues.